This TCR beta chain is drawn from a study of cytomegalovirus exposure and HLA in healthy donors. As regards this clone: The antigen is undetermined.

This CDR3 is built from 16 residues. Germline CDR1 is LNHDA and CDR2 is SQIVND (reference sequence). Trimming removed 1 base from V and 2 bases from J; junction bases left unmatched: 6. This table comes from immunoSEQ multiplex PCR, and its TCRdb copy is limited to in-frame clones, with some not included. Here the sample spans roughly 100,000 clones, about 85% being singletons. Study observations and caveats: In vitro confirmation showed a few CMV-associated chains to be CMV antigen specific. Subsequent analysis showed first-cohort TCR clusters tending to co-occur in approximately 120 validation repertoires.

The sequence was collected from a man younger than 35 in good health and CMV-seropositive. The chain couples TRBV19 to TRBJ2-5; 8 bases are shared with TRBD2. Sequencing was performed on PBMCs. The CDR3 nucleotides are TGTGCCAGTAGTATAGGGGGCACTAGCGGACAAGAGACCCAGTACTTC. Translated, it gives CASSIGGTSGQETQYF.